These T cell receptor beta chains were read from a single sample in a study of shared clonotypes between healthy human individuals. Clones were sequenced by immunoSEQ multiplex PCR, and TCRdb holds only the in-frame ones, with some missing. Counted here are over a million clones, 70% to 80% occurring once; the ten biggest clones make up around 0.47%. Sequencing input: memory CD4+ T cells from PBMCs. All receptors derive from a man aged 18 to 30 in good health. Some clones in this sample may be carry-over from other donors' samples. The CDR3 runs from the conserved cysteine through the conserved F or W. A D gene is named only where the DNA matches it firmly. The listing skips clone size in some rows; elsewhere it reads once, few, many or a size class.

TRBJ2-1 | TRBV11-2 | few | TRBD2 | CASSLGRGRKQFF | TGTGCCAGCAGCCTGGGGAGGGGACGCAAGCAGTTCTTC
TRBJ1-2 | TRBV30 | NA | NA | CAWRVSQGNYGYTF | TGTGCCTGGAGGGTCAGTCAGGGCAACTATGGCTACACCTTC
TRBJ2-5 | TRBV5-1 | NA | NA | CASTYTGQAETQYF | TGCGCCAGCACCTATACCGGGCAGGCGGAGACCCAGTACTTC
TRBJ1-1 | TRBV2 | few | TRBD1 | CASSWGQLNTEAFF | TGTGCCAGCAGTTGGGGACAGCTGAACACTGAAGCTTTCTTT
TRBJ2-7 | TRBV28 | NA | TRBD1 | CASSLNPRDRDYYEQYF | TGTGCCAGCAGTCTAAACCCGCGGGACAGGGATTACTACGAGCAGTACTTC
TRBJ2-1 | TRBV5-1 | many | TRBD2 | CASSEGLRDYNNEQFF | TGCGCCAGCAGCGAGGGCCTGAGGGACTACAACAATGAGCAGTTCTTC
TRBJ1-2 | TRBV28 | NA | TRBD1 | CASTRPRGYGYTF | TGTGCCAGCACCCGCCCCAGGGGGTATGGCTACACCTTC
TRBJ1-1 | TRBV6-5 | NA | NA | CASSYTIITNAEAFF | TGTGCCAGCAGTTACACGATTATAACGAACGCTGAAGCTTTCTTT
TRBJ2-3 | TRBV18 | NA | NA | CASYEIPDSTDTQYF | TGTGCCAGCTACGAGATCCCAGATAGCACAGATACGCAGTATTTT
TRBJ2-7 | TRBV2 | NA | NA | CASSDSRTAYEQYF | TGTGCCAGCAGTGATTCCAGAACGGCGTACGAGCAGTACTTC
TRBJ1-3 | TRBV6-1 | NA | NA | CASSERRNTIYF | TGTGCCAGCAGTGAGAGACGAAACACCATATATTTT
TRBJ2-1 | TRBV28 | NA | NA | CASSLADSGQPSYNEQFF | TGTGCCAGCAGTTTAGCGGATAGCGGACAACCCTCCTACAATGAGCAGTTCTTC
TRBJ2-7 | TRBV6-1 | NA | TRBD2 | CASTPGVAGSYEQYF | TGTGCCAGCACCCCAGGGGTAGCGGGATCCTACGAGCAGTACTTC